Listed here are 9 T cell receptor beta chains from one sample, sequenced in a study of cytomegalovirus exposure and HLA in healthy donors. Sequencing was performed with immunoSEQ multiplex PCR; in TCRdb, only in-frame clones are kept and a portion is missing. The data show about 47,000 clones, roughly 90% seen once. The sequenced material came from PBMCs. These receptors all come from a man between 18 and 35 years old in good health and CMV-seronegative.

The rearrangement links TRBV7-9 to TRBJ2-1; TRBD2 matches 13 bases. Germline V lookup: CDR1 SEHNR, CDR2 FQNEAQ (reference sequence). The CDR3 has 16 residues. J was trimmed by 8 bases and V by 5 bases; bases with no gene match: 9. The CDR3 reads CASSPTSGGALDEQFF. The CDR3 DNA follows: TGTGCCAGCAGCCCCACTAGCGGGGGGGCCCTCGATGAGCAGTTCTTC.

The J gene is TRBJ1-2, the V gene TRBV19; 12 positions match TRBD1. Germline V lookup: CDR1 LNHDA, CDR2 SQIVND (reference sequence). Losses at the gene ends were 3 bases for V and 8 bases for J; bases not matched to a gene: 7. The CDR3 totals 15 residues. CDR3 loop: CASSMGQGAFYGYTF. CDR3 coding DNA: TGTGCCAGTAGTATGGGACAGGGGGCTTTCTACGGCTACACCTTC.

The rearrangement uses TRBV25-1 and TRBJ1-2; 7 positions agree with TRBD1. J lost 4 bases, V lost 1 base, and 3 bases had no gene match. The CDR3 totals 14 residues. Germline assignment: CDR1 MGHDK and CDR2 SYGVNS. The CDR3 reads CASSELDRSYGYTF. CDR3 in DNA: TGTGCCAGCAGTGAATTGGACAGGAGCTATGGCTACACCTTC.

This chain links TRBV29-1 with TRBJ2-1, with D possibly being TRBD2 (7 bases). With 7 bases removed from V and 3 bases from J, the gap between germline ends came to 19 bases. This CDR3 is 15 amino acids long. The germline gives CDR1 SQVTM, CDR2 ANQGSEA. The CDR3 DNA is TGCAGCGCGGGGGGCGGGAGAGACAACTACAATGAGCAGTTCTTC. Protein sequence: CSAGGGRDNYNEQFF.

This clone was found a few times. The J gene is TRBJ2-3, the V gene TRBV9; 11 nucleotides agree with TRBD2. CDR3 size: 17 residues. Looked up from germline, CDR1 is SGDLS and CDR2 is YYNGEE. J lost 1 base, V lost 3 bases, and 7 bases had no gene match. CDR3 protein: CASSDSRLAGRTDTQYF. In DNA, the CDR3 is TGTGCCAGCAGCGACAGCCGACTAGCGGGACGCACAGATACGCAGTATTTT.

The chain employs TRBV7-2 and TRBJ2-2, with 7 bases lining up with TRBD2. The V segment lost 3 bases and the J segment 0 bases; nucleotides outside the gene matches: 1. Germline CDR1 SGHTA, CDR2 FQGNSA. The CDR3 contains 15 residues. CDR3 bases: TGTGCCAGCAGCTTTAGCGGGTCGAACACCGGGGAGCTGTTTTTT. It is translated as CASSFSGSNTGELFF.

The chain employs TRBV5-5 and TRBJ2-7; TRBD1 aligns across 7 bases. Germline values: CDR1 SGHKS, CDR2 YYEKEE (reference sequence). The junction had 3 bases not matched to a gene; V was cut back by 2 bases and J by 7 bases. The CDR3 length is 12 residues. The CDR3 region is CASSLDRDEQYF. In DNA form, the CDR3 reads TGTGCCAGCAGCTTAGACAGGGATGAGCAGTACTTC.

V usage is TRBV7-2 and J usage is TRBJ2-3, with TRBD2 matching over 15 bases. CDR3 size: 18 residues. The germline gives CDR1 SGHTA, CDR2 FQGNSA. V lost 5 bases and J lost 4; bases outside the gene matches: 10. CDR3 sequence: CASSQAGLAGGPSDTQYF. CDR3 in DNA: TGTGCCAGCAGCCAAGCCGGACTAGCGGGAGGGCCATCAGATACGCAGTATTTT.

The chain uses TRBV19 and TRBJ2-3, with 14 positions matching TRBD2. The CDR3 extends over 17 amino acids. The germline V gene encodes CDR1 LNHDA and CDR2 SQIVND (reference sequence). V lost 7 bases and J lost 3; bases outside the gene matches: 9. CDR3 loop: CASTRRGTSGSTDTQYF. The CDR3 region has the DNA TGTGCCAGTACCAGAAGGGGGACTAGCGGGAGTACAGATACGCAGTATTTT.